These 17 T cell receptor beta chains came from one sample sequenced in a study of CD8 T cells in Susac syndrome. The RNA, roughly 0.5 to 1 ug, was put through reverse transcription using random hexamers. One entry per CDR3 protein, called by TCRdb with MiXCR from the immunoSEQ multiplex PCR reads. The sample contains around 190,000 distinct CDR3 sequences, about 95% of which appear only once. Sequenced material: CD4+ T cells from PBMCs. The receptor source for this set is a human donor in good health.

The CDR3 DNA reads TGTGCCAGCAGCTTAGCAGGGCCTAGCGGGAGGGTGTTCTTC. The encoded protein is CASSLAGPSGRVFF. The chain recombines TRBV7-2 with TRBJ2-1, with 12 bases identical to TRBD2. The length of the CDR3 is 14 residues. The germline gives CDR1 SGHTA, CDR2 FQGNSA. Germline trimming cut 0 bases from V and 15 bases from J; bases unmatched to any gene: 6.

The CDR3, as DNA: TGCAGCCCGGTGGCTCTGGGGAACACTGAAGCTTTCTTT. Translating it yields CSPVALGNTEAFF. This sequence joins TRBV29-1 and TRBJ1-1; D is unresolved. The V end was cut by 8 bases, the J end by 1 base, with 14 bases between. Germline lookup yields CDR1 SQVTM and CDR2 ANQGSEA. The CDR3 length is 13 residues.

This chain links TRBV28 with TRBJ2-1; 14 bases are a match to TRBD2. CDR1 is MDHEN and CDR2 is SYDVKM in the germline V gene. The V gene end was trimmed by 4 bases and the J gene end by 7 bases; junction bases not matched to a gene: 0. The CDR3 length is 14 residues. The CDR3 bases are TGTGCCAGCAGTTGGACTAGCGGGAGGAATGAGCAGTTCTTC. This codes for CASSWTSGRNEQFF.

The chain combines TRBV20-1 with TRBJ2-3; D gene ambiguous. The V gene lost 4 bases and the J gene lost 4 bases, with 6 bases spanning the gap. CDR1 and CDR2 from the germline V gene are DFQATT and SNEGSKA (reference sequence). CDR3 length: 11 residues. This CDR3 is CSAIWPDTQYF. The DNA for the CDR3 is TGCAGTGCTATTTGGCCAGATACGCAGTATTTT.

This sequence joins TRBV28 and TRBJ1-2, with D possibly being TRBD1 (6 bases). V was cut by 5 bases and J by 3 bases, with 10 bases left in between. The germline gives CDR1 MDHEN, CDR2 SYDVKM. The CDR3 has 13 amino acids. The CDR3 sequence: CASSPYRDYGYTF. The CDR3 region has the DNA TGTGCCAGCAGTCCATACAGGGACTATGGCTACACCTTC.

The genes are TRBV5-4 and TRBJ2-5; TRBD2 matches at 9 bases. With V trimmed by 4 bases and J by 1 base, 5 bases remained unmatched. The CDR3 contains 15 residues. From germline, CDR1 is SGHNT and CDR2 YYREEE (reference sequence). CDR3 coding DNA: TGTGCCAGCAGCCAGACTAGCGGCATCCAAGAGACCCAGTACTTC. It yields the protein CASSQTSGIQETQYF.

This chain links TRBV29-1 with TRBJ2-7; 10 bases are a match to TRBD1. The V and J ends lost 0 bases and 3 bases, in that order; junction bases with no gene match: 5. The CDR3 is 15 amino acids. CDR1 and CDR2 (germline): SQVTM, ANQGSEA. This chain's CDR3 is CSVEDRGQGGYEQYF. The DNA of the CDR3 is TGCAGCGTTGAAGATCGTGGACAGGGGGGCTACGAGCAGTACTTC.

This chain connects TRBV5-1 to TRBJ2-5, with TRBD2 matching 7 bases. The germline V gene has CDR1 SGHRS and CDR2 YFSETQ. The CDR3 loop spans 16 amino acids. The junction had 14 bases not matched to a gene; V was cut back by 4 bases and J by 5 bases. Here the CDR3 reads CASSLFASGNGETQYF. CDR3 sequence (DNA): TGCGCCAGCAGCCTGTTCGCTAGCGGCAATGGGGAGACCCAGTACTTC.

CDR3 sequence (DNA): TGTGCCAGCAGCTCTAGCGGGACCGGCAATGAGCAGTTCTTC. It is translated as CASSSSGTGNEQFF. The rearrangement links TRBV7-9 to TRBJ2-1; 9 positions agree with TRBD2. The J segment lost 6 bases and the V segment lost 4 bases, leaving 4 bases of the junction unmatched. Germline V lookup: CDR1 SEHNR, CDR2 FQNEAQ (reference sequence). This CDR3 has 14 residues.

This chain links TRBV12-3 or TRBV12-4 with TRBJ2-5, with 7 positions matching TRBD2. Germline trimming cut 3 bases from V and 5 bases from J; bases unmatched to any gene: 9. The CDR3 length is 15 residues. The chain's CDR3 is CASSFGGTGGETQYF. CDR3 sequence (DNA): TGTGCCAGCAGTTTTGGCGGGACCGGGGGGGAGACCCAGTACTTC.

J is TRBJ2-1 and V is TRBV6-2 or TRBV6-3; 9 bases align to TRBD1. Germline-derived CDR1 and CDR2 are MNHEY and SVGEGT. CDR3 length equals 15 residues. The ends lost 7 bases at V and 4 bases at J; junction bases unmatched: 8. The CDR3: CASNLGQGPYNEQFF. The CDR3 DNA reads TGTGCCAGCAACCTCGGACAGGGGCCTTACAATGAGCAGTTCTTC.

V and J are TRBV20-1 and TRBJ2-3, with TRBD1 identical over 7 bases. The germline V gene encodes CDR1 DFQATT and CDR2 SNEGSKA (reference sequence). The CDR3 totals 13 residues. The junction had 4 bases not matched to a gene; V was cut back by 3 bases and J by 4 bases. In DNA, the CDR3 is TGCAGTGCTAGGACAGACAGGGCAGATACGCAGTATTTT. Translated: CSARTDRADTQYF.

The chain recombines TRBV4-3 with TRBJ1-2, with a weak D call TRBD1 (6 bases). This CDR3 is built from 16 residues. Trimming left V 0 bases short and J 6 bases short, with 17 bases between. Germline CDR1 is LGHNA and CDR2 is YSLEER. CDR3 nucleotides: TGCGCCAGCAGCCAAGACCTCGGGACATATTGGAATGGCTACACCTTC. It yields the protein CASSQDLGTYWNGYTF.

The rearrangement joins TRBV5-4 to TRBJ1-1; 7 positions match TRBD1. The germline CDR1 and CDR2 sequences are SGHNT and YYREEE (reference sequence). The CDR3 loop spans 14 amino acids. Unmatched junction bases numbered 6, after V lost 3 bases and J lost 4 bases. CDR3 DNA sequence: TGTGCCAGCAGCTCACGGACAGGCCGCACTGAAGCTTTCTTT. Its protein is CASSSRTGRTEAFF.

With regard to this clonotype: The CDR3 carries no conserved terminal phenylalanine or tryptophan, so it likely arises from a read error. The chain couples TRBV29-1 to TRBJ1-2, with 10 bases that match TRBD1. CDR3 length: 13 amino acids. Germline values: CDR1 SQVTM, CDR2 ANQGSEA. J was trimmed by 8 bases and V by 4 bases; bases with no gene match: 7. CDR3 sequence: CSVAGTGVSGYTS. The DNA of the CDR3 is TGCAGCGTTGCCGGGACAGGGGTGTCAGGCTACACCTCC.

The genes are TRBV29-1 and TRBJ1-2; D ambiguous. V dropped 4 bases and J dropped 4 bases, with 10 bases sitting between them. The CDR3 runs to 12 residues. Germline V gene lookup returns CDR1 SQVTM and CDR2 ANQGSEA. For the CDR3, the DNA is TGCAGCGTTGTTCACCCGGGCTATGGCTACACCTTC. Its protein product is CSVVHPGYGYTF.

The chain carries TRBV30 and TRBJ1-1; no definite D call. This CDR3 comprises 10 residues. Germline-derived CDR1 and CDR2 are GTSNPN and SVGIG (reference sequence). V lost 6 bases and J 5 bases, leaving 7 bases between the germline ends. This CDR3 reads CACRVTEAFF. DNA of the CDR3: TGTGCCTGCCGTGTGACTGAAGCTTTCTTT.